The present T cell receptor beta chain was sequenced within a study of blood T cells in healthy people across ages. Study-wide findings and caveats: From one million sequenced T cells, diversity estimates were lower bounds. Per-million-T-cell TCR beta diversity fell roughly linearly with age. Strongly correlated with naive T cell percentage was TCR beta diversity.

A second PCR, run for 7 to 11 cycles, used a sample-barcoded 5' primer plus a J-beta primer mix. Using its own MiXCR run on the 5' RACE reads, TCRdb lists one record per CDR3 protein. The data contain hundreds of thousands of distinct CDR3 sequences, 35% to 40% of them singletons. This clonotype turned up a few times. Its antigen is as yet unknown. This CDR3 has 14 residues. Per germline, CDR1 DFQATT and CDR2 SNEGSKA (reference sequence). V was trimmed by 0 bases and J by 3 bases, leaving 11 bases between them. The chain carries TRBV20-1 and TRBJ1-1; the D gene is possibly TRBD1 (6 bases). The TCR sequence derives from a man younger than 35 in good health. The sample taken for sequencing was blood. The CDR3 spells CSARDTGRDTEAFF. In nucleotides, the CDR3 is TGCAGTGCTAGAGACACAGGGAGGGACACTGAAGCTTTCTTT.